The rows below give T cell receptor beta chains drawn from one sample of a study of a mutant IDH1 vaccine in newly diagnosed glioma. Their recognized antigens are unknown. Produced via immunoSEQ multiplex PCR; TCRdb's table is partial and in-frame only. The sample has some 57,000 clones; less than 85% are singletons. Source: PBMCs, taken from a glioma patient whose treatment included an IDH1 peptide vaccine. All receptors come from a woman aged 40 to 50 with glioma. Some clones in this sample may be carry-over from other donors' samples. The CDR3 runs from the conserved cysteine through the conserved F or W. The D gene is left open where the match is weak. Part of the rows lack a size; the others show once, few, many or a class for expanded clones.

v_call,d_call,j_call,clone_size,cdr3_nt,cdr3_aa
TRBV6-6,TRBD1,TRBJ1-1,NA,TGTGCCAGCAGGGACAGGGGAGCTACCACTGAAGCTTTCTTT,CASRDRGATTEAFF
TRBV27,NA,TRBJ1-4,NA,TGTGCCAGCAGTTTATCCCGACGGGGTGAAAAACTGTTTTTT,CASSLSRRGEKLFF
TRBV30,NA,TRBJ1-1,few,TGTGCCTTCGGAGGGAACACTGAAGCTTTCTTT,CAFGGNTEAFF
TRBV5-1,TRBD1,TRBJ2-5,NA,TGCGCCAGCAGCAACAGGGGGCTCGGGGAGACCCAGTACTTC,CASSNRGLGETQYF
TRBV6-1,NA,TRBJ1-2,NA,TGTGCCAGCAGCGCCGGGACGTACTATGGCTACACCTTC,CASSAGTYYGYTF
TRBV19,NA,TRBJ1-5,NA,TGTGCCAGTAGCATCCGGGATAGCAATCAGCCCCAGCATTTT,CASSIRDSNQPQHF
TRBV5-1,TRBD1,TRBJ1-1,NA,TGCGCCAGCAGCTTGCTTCCGGGACAGGCAGGGAACACTGAAGCTTTCTTT,CASSLLPGQAGNTEAFF
TRBV11-2,NA,TRBJ2-1,NA,TGTGCCAGCAGCTTATGGGACCTAGCTGGCAATGAGCAGTTCTTC,CASSLWDLAGNEQFF
TRBV5-6,NA,TRBJ1-4,NA,TGTGCCAGCAGCTTGTTCAGAACTAATGAAAAACTGTTTTTT,CASSLFRTNEKLFF
TRBV4-1,TRBD1,TRBJ1-5,NA,TGCGCCAGCAGCAATGACAGGGTCAATCAGCCCCAGCATTTT,CASSNDRVNQPQHF